Included here is one T cell receptor (beta chain) sequence, with context. Its antigen is not known. A much bigger clone sits one base away, suggesting this may be a read error. These data come from a study of molecular identifiers for immune sequencing clone quantification. There are 12 residues in the CDR3. Germline trimming cut 5 bases from V and 6 bases from J; bases unmatched to any gene: 2. From germline, CDR1 is SEHNR and CDR2 FQNEAQ (reference sequence). Study-level results: For effector cells, clones above 20 RNA copies held over 99% of molecules; for naive cells, under 1%. Spiked Jurkat TCR RNA equivalent to one cell was reportedly detectable in roughly 1 million naive cells.

Previously reported methods and listed TCR primers produced the bulk TCR libraries. Via MiXCR, TCRdb re-called the PCR reads, giving one row per CDR3 protein. Counted here are about 70,000 distinct CDR3 sequences, around a sixth occurring once; the ten biggest clones make up about 1.6%. The authors gated naive CD8 T cells as CD8+CD4-CCR7+CD45RA+ for sorting. The chain employs TRBV7-9 and TRBJ2-7; 9 nucleotides agree with TRBD1. The sequence was obtained from a human donor in good health. Some libraries in this study had Jurkat cell RNA spiked in. Specimen: naive CD8+ T cells from blood, with Jurkat cell RNA spiked in. As to subset: FACS-sorted CD8+CD4-CCR7+CD45RA+ naive T cells. The DNA of the CDR3 is TGTGCCAGCAGCATGACAGGGGGCGAGCAGTACTTC. It is translated as CASSMTGGEQYF.